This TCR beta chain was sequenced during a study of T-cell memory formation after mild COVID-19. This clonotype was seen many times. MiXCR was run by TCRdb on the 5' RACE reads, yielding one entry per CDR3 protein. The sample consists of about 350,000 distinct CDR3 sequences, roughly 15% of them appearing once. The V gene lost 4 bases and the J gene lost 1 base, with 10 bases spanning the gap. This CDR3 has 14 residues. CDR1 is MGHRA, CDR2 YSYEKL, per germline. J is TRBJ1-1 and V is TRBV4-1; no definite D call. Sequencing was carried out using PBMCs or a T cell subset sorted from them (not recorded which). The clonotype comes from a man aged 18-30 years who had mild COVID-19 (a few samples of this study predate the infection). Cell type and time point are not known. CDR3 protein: CASSPTDGNTEAFF. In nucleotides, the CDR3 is TGCGCCAGCAGCCCGACCGACGGGAACACTGAAGCTTTCTTT.